Shown below are 14 T cell receptor beta chains from a single sample sequenced in a study of shared clonotypes between healthy human individuals. Sequencing used immunoSEQ multiplex PCR; TCRdb keeps in-frame clones, though not all of them. Of about half a million clones in the sample, more than 65% are singletons; the top ten hold roughly 13%. Material for sequencing was PBMCs. These receptors were taken from a woman between 35 and 50 years old in good health. Some clones in this sample may be carry-over from other donors' samples.

This clone has a count of ten or more. The same CDR3 can be traced to other DNA sequences in this sample. J is TRBJ2-2 and V is TRBV7-2; the match to TRBD2 covers 10 bases. V was clipped by 1 base and J by 2 bases; unmatched bases: 1. Germline values: CDR1 SGHTA, CDR2 FQGNSA. The CDR3 is 16 residues long. For the CDR3, the DNA is TGTGCCAGCAGCTTAGAACTAGCGGGAAACACCGGGGAGCTGTTTTTT. Translation gives CASSLELAGNTGELFF.

Worth noting for this clone: In this CDR3 the conserved last residue, phenylalanine or tryptophan, is missing, so a read error is likely. The limits of the CDR3 on the DNA are not certain, so only TCRdb's listed CDR3 is given. J is TRBJ2-7 and V is TRBV6-8; no DNA check was done on the table's D call, TRBD2. Both ends counted, the CDR3 spans 12 residues. Per the germline V gene, CDR1 is MNHGY and CDR2 is SAAAGT. CDR3 amino acids: CASSYATSGDPY.

This clone was recorded only once. This likely traces to a read error, being one base from a far larger clone. This chain joins TRBV9 and TRBJ2-7; TRBD1 is a possible D gene (6 bases). With 6 bases removed from V and 2 bases from J, the gap between germline ends came to 18 bases. Looked up from germline, CDR1 is SGDLS and CDR2 is YYNGEE. The CDR3 runs 15 residues. In DNA form, the CDR3 reads TGTGCCAGCATCGCCCAACAGGGACCAACCTACGAGCAGTACTTC. Residues: CASIAQQGPTYEQYF.

Comment on this clone: The likely explanation is a read error, given a far larger clone one base away. The genes are TRBV4-2 and TRBJ2-6; D is perhaps TRBD1 (5 bases). This CDR3 is 16 amino acids long. Looked up from germline, CDR1 is LGHNA and CDR2 is YNFKEQ. The DNA of the CDR3 is TGTGCCAGCAGCCAAGATCAGAGCTCTGGGGCCGACGTCCTGACTTTC. It specifies CASSQDQSSGADVLTF.

This clone was recorded a few times. Being one base from a much bigger clone, this may be a read error. The same CDR3 also results from other DNA sequences found in this sample. The chain carries TRBV4-3 and TRBJ2-7, with 8 bases matching TRBD2. Germline CDR1 and CDR2: LGHNA and YSLEER. The CDR3 loop spans 16 amino acids. CDR3 bases: TGCACCAGCAGCCAAGGGGTGGGAAGCGGGAGTTACGAGCAGTACTTC. Encoded protein: CTSSQGVGSGSYEQYF.

In regard to this clone: In the same sample, other DNA sequences code for this CDR3. V gene TRBV19 combines with J gene TRBJ1-1; tentatively, D is TRBD1 (5 bases). CDR1 is LNHDA and CDR2 is SQIVND in the germline V gene (reference sequence). V lost 6 bases and J lost 0, with 8 bases in between. The CDR3 is 13 residues long. The CDR3 spells CASSPTVNTEAFF. DNA for the CDR3: TGTGCCAGTAGCCCGACAGTGAACACTGAAGCTTTCTTT.

Regarding this clone: A far larger clone is just one base off, so this is likely a read error. The gene calls are TRBV30 and TRBJ1-1; a weak D match, TRBD1 (5 bases). Germline V gene lookup returns CDR1 GTSNPN and CDR2 SVGIG (reference sequence). The CDR3 sequence is 14 residues long. V was pared by 2 bases and J by 3 bases, with 13 bases between. The CDR3 coding sequence is TGTGCCTGGAGTCGCAGGGACGGGGACACTGAAGCTTTCTTT. Residues: CAWSRRDGDTEAFF.

This clone has a handful of counts. The chain recombines TRBV7-9 with TRBJ2-3; the D gene is possibly TRBD1 (5 bases). The CDR3 runs to 14 residues. Germline CDR1 reads SEHNR; CDR2 reads FQNEAQ (reference sequence). V was shortened by 3 bases and J by 2 bases, with 9 bases between the two germline ends. CDR3 loop: CASSFAGITDTQYF. DNA of the CDR3: TGTGCCAGCAGCTTTGCAGGGATCACAGATACGCAGTATTTT.

V gene TRBV7-2 combines with J gene TRBJ2-3, with D perhaps matching TRBD1 (5 bases). Germline V gene data show CDR1 as SGHTA and CDR2 as FQGNSA. The CDR3 has 12 residues. V dropped 5 bases and J dropped 4 bases, with 7 bases sitting between them. The CDR3 DNA is TGTGCCAGCAGCATCAGGGCAGATACGCAGTATTTT. Translating gives CASSIRADTQYF.

This chain uses TRBV5-1 with TRBJ2-1; D gene uncertain. V lost 6 bases, J lost 3 bases, and 4 bases lay in between. Germline CDR1 SGHRS, CDR2 YFSETQ. This CDR3 is 11 amino acids long. The CDR3 here is CASTFYNEQFF. In DNA, the CDR3 is TGCGCCAGCACCTTCTACAATGAGCAGTTCTTC.

In regard to this clone: With a far larger clone one base away, a read error is the likely cause. The sample has other DNA sequences that encode this CDR3 too. The chain has TRBV4-1 and TRBJ1-2; D ambiguous. The CDR3 runs 12 residues. Germline CDR1 reads MGHRA; CDR2 reads YSYEKL. For the CDR3, the DNA is TGCGCTAGCAGCCAGGCGGGCTATGGCTACACCTTC. Translating gives CASSQAGYGYTF.

V is TRBV5-1 and J is TRBJ2-7; D uncertain. CDR3 size: 15 residues. The germline V gene has CDR1 SGHRS and CDR2 YFSETQ. Between the trimmed V and J ends, which lost 0 bases and 5 bases, there was a span of 15 bases. The CDR3 loop is CASSLEATASDEQYF. In nucleotides, the CDR3 is TGCGCCAGCAGCTTGGAAGCTACGGCAAGCGACGAGCAGTACTTC.

A single count supports this clone. It differs at one base from a far larger clone, so likely a read error. This specimen includes other DNA sequences encoding the same CDR3. The chain carries TRBV15 and TRBJ1-4; D is uncertain. Germline V CDR1 and CDR2: LNHNV, YYDKDF (reference sequence). CDR3 size: 14 residues. The CDR3 reads CATSSIVPYEKLFF. Here the CDR3 DNA reads TGTGCCACCAGTTCAATTGTCCCCTACGAAAAACTGTTCTTT.

The chain couples TRBV4-1 to TRBJ2-7, with TRBD2 identical over 7 bases. Germline-derived CDR1 and CDR2 are MGHRA and YSYEKL. CDR3 length: 14 amino acids. V was clipped by 4 bases and J by 4 bases; unmatched bases: 7. CDR3 amino acids: CASSPGLLLYEQYF. The DNA of the CDR3 is TGCGCCAGCAGCCCGGGACTACTGCTTTACGAGCAGTACTTC.